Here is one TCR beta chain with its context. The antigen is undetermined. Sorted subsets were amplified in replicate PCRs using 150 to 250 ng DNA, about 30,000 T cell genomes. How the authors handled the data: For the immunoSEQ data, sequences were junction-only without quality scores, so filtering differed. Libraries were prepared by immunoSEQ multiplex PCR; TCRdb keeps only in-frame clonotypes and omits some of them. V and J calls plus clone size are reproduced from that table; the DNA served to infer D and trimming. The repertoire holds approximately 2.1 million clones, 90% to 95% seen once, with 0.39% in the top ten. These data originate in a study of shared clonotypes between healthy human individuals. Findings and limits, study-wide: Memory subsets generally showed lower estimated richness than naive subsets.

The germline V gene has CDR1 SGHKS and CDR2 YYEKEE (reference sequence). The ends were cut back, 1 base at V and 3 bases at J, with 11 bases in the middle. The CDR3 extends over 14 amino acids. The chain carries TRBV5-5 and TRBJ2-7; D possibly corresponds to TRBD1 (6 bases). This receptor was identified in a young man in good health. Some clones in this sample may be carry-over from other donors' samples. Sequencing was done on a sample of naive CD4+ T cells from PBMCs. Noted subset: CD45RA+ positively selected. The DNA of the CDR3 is TGTGCCAGCAGCTTGACAGGGTCAGGCTACGAGCAGTACTTC. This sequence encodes CASSLTGSGYEQYF.